The source of this T cell receptor beta chain is a study of blood T cell repertoires in COVID-19. Study at large: Acute and convalescent COVID-19 specimens originated in the United States, Italy and Spain. Nucleic acid was either cDNA or gDNA, and it came from T cells, B-cell-depleted T cells, or PBMCs.

Authors' processing steps: Estimated nucleated cell counts came from reference gene primer amplification. Assay: immunoSEQ multiplex PCR; the TCRdb copy retains only in-frame clones and omits some. That table is the source of V, J and clone size, and D and trimming were worked out from the DNA. The table includes 70,000 or so clones, approximately 88% detected once. The TCR comes from an older man with active or convalescent COVID-19. The specimen sequenced was peripheral blood.

In DNA, the CDR3 is TGCAGCGTCGCCGCAGGGATGAACACTGAAGCTTTCTTT. As protein: CSVAAGMNTEAFF. The gene calls are TRBV29-1 and TRBJ1-1, with D tentatively TRBD1 (5 bases). Germline V CDR1 and CDR2: SQVTM, ANQGSEA. This CDR3 has 13 residues. V lost 6 bases, J lost 0 bases, and 11 bases lay in between.